This T cell receptor beta chain appears in the sequencing data of a study of T cells in Graves' hyperthyroidism and ophthalmopathy. This CDR3 has 14 residues. V lost 4 bases to trimming and J lost 1 base, with 10 bases between them. CDR1 is LGHNA, CDR2 YNFKEQ, per germline. This clonotype was detected only a few times. Researchers took RNA transcripts and amplified the TCR beta CDR3 regions from them. TCR CDR3 underwent first-round RT-PCR with the HTBI primer set. TCRdb ran MiXCR on the multiplex PCR reads and lists one entry per CDR3 protein. The profile shows about 840,000 distinct CDR3 sequences, roughly 37% of them singletons.

The chain has TRBV4-2 and TRBJ1-1, with TRBD1 as a possible D gene (5 bases). This TCR came from a man aged 18 to 30 with Graves' hyperthyroidism. Input material: blood. CDR3 amino acids: CASSPKTANTEAFF. The CDR3 DNA reads TGTGCCAGCAGCCCGAAGACAGCGAACACTGAAGCTTTCTTT.